Included here is one T cell receptor beta chain sequence, with context. This specimen belongs to a study of shared T cell receptors in the human thymus. The table came from immunoSEQ multiplex PCR; TCRdb's copy has only in-frame clones and leaves some out. The data hold about 660,000 clones, with around 89% observed a single time. Trimming removed 3 bases from V and 7 bases from J; junction bases left unmatched: 15. The CDR3 sequence is 16 residues long. CDR1 and CDR2 (germline): MNHNY, SVGAGI (reference sequence). The same specimen was also included in a second study, on human thymus T cells. As that report states: Unrelated people showed highly overlapping thymic repertoires, related research reported.

The receptor's source is a boy in the first two years of life with a congenital heart defect. Sample: thymocytes. The V and J genes are TRBV6-6 and TRBJ2-7; the match to TRBD1 covers 7 bases. DNA of the CDR3: TGTGCCAGCAGTTATTGGGGACAGCCCTCCGAGGGGGAGCAGTACTTC. It yields the protein CASSYWGQPSEGEQYF.